What follows is one T cell receptor (beta chain) and its context. Its antigen is not known. CDR1 is SNHLY and CDR2 is FYNNEI in the germline V gene. Germline trimming cut 8 bases from V and 3 bases from J; bases unmatched to any gene: 0. This CDR3 spans 12 amino acids. The PCR employed 60 Vbeta primers together with 13 Jbeta primers. Some clones are missing from TCRdb's copy, which holds only in-frame ones; the method was immunoSEQ multiplex PCR. The data contain about 130,000 clones, about 74% of them singletons. This record belongs to a study of cytomegalovirus exposure and HLA in healthy donors. Study observations and caveats: The authors reported that TCR beta sequences could predict HLA-A and HLA-B alleles. These predictions were accurate for most subjects in the first cohort. Later work associated roughly 17,000 TCR beta sequences with HLA alleles at 0.05 false discovery rate.

The sequence derives from a man younger than 30 in good health and CMV-seropositive. Sequencing input: PBMCs. The V and J genes are TRBV2 and TRBJ2-5; 10 bases map to TRBD1. DNA of the CDR3: TGTGCCAGCGGGACAGGGGAAGAGACCCAGTACTTC. As protein: CASGTGEETQYF.